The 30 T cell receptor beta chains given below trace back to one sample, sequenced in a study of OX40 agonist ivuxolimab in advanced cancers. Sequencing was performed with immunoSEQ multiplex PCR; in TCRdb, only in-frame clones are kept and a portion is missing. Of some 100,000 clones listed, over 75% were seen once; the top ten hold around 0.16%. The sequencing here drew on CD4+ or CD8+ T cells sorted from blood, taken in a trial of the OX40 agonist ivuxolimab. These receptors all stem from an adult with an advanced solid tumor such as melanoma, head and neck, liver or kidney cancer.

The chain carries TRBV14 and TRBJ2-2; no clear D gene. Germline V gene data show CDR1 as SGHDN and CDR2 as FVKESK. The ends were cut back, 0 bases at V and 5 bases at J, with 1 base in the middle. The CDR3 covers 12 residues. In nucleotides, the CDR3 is TGTGCCAGCAGCCAAGAGACCGGGGAGCTGTTTTTT. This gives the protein CASSQETGELFF.

CDR3 sequence reads: CAISEPGRAGADTQYF. CDR3 DNA sequence: TGTGCCATCAGTGAGCCTGGGAGAGCGGGAGCGGATACGCAGTATTTT. The chain employs TRBV10-3 and TRBJ2-3, with TRBD2 matching 8 bases. Trimming removed 2 bases from V and 6 bases from J; junction bases left unmatched: 10. The V gene's germline CDR1 is ENHRY and CDR2 SYGVKD. This CDR3 region has 16 residues.

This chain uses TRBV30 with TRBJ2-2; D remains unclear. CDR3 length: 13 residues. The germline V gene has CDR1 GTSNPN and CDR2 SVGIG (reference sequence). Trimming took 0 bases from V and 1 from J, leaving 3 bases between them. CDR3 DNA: TGTGCCTGGAGTGTTAAGAACACCGGGGAGCTGTTTTTT. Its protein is CAWSVKNTGELFF.

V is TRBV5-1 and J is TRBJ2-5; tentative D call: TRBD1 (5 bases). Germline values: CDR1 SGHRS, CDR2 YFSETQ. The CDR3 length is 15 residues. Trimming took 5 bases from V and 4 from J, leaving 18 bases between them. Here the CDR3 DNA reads TGCGCCAGCAGGGCGAACAGTGTTCAGGGAGAGACCCAGTACTTC. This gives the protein CASRANSVQGETQYF.

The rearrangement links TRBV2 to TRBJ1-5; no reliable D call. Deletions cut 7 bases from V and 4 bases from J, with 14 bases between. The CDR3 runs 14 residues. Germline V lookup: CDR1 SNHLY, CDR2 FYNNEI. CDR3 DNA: TGTGCCAGCACTATCCTGGGTCGTAATCAGCCCCAGCATTTT. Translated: CASTILGRNQPQHF.

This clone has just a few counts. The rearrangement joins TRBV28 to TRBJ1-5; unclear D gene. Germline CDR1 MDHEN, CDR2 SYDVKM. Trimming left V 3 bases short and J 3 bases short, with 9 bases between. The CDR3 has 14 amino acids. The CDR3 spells CASSLGRDNQPQHF. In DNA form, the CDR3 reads TGTGCCAGCAGTTTGGGTAGGGACAATCAGCCCCAGCATTTT.

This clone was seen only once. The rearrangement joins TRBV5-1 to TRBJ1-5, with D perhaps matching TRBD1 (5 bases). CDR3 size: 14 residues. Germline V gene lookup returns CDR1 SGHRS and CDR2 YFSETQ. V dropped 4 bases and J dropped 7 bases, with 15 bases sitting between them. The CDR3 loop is CASSLDGGGQPQHF. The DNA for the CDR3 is TGCGCCAGCAGCCTAGACGGGGGAGGACAGCCCCAGCATTTT.

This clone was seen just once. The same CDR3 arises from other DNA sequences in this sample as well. CDR3 bases: TGCGCCAGCAGCTTAGGGCCGAACACTGAAGCTTTCTTT. It is translated as CASSLGPNTEAFF. V usage is TRBV5-1 and J usage is TRBJ1-1; D unresolved. The germline gives CDR1 SGHRS, CDR2 YFSETQ. This CDR3 contains 13 residues. Trimming cost V 2 bases and J 1 base, with 6 bases left between them.

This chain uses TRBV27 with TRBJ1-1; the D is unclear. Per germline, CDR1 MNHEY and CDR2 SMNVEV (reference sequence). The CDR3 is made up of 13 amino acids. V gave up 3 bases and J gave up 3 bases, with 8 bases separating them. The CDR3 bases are TGTGCCAGCAGTTTGGGTCGGGACACTGAAGCTTTCTTT. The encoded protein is CASSLGRDTEAFF.

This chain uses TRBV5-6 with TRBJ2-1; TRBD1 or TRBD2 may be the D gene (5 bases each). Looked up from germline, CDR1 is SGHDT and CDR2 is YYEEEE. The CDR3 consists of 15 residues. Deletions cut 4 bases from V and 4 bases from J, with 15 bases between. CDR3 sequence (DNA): TGTGCCAGCAGCCCTACAGGACTCCTATACAATGAGCAGTTCTTC. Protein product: CASSPTGLLYNEQFF.

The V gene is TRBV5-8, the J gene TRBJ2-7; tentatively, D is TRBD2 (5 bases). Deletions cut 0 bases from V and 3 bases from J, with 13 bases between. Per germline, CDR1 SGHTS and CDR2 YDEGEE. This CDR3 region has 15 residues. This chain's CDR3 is CASSLVGVLGYEQYF. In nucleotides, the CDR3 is TGTGCCAGCAGCTTGGTCGGGGTCCTTGGCTACGAGCAGTACTTC.

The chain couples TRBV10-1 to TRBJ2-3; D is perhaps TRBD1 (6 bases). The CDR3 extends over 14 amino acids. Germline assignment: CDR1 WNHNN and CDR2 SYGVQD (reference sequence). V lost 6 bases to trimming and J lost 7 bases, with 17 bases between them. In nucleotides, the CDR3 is TGCGCCAGCAGCCCAGGGGCCGATCGTAATACGCAGTATTTT. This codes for CASSPGADRNTQYF.

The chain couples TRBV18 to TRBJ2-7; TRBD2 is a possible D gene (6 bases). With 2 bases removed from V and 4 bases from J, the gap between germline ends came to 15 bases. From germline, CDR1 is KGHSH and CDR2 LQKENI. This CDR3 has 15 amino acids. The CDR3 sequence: CASSPRREFAYEQYF. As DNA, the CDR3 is TGTGCCAGCTCACCAAGACGGGAGTTTGCTTACGAGCAGTACTTC.

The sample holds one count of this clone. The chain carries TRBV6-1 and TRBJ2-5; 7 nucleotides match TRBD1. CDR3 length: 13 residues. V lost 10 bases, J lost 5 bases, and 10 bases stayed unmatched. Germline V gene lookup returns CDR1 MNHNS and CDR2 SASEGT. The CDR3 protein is CATRDRVGETQYF. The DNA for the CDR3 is TGTGCCACACGAGACAGGGTAGGCGAGACCCAGTACTTC.

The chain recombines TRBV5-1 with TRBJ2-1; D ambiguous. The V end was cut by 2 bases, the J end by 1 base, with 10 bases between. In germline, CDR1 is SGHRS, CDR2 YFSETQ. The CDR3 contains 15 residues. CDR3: CASSLGPFSYNEQFF. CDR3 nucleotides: TGCGCCAGCAGCTTAGGACCTTTTTCCTACAATGAGCAGTTCTTC.

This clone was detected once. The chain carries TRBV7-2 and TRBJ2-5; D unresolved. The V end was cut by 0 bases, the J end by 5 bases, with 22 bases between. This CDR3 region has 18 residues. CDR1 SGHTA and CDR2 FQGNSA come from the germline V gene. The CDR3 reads CASSLALRVLGFGETQYF. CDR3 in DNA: TGTGCCAGCAGCTTAGCGCTACGTGTCTTAGGATTTGGTGAGACCCAGTACTTC.

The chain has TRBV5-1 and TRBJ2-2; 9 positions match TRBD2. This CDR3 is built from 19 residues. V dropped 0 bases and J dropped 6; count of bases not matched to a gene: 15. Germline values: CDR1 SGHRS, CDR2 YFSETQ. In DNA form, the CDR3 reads TGCGCCAGCAGCTTGGGGCCCCCCTTAGCGGGAGCGGGGGCCGGGGAGCTGTTTTTT. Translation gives CASSLGPPLAGAGAGELFF.

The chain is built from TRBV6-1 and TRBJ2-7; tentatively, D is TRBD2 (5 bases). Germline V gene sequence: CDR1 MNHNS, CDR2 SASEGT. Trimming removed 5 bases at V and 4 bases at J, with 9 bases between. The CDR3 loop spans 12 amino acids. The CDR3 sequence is CASSQQRYEQYF. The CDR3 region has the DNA TGTGCCAGCAGTCAACAGCGGTACGAGCAGTACTTC.

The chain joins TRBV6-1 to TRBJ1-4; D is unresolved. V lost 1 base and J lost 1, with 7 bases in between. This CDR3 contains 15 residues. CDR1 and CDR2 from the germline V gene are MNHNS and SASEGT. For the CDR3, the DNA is TGTGCCAGCAGTGAAGAGCGGGTAACTAATGAAAAACTGTTTTTT. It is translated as CASSEERVTNEKLFF.

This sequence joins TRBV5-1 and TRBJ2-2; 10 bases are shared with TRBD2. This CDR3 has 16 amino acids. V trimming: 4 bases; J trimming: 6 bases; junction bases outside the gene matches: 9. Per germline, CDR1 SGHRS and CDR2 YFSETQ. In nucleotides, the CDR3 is TGCGCCAGCAGCAGGAGCGGGAGGGGGAGCTCCGGGGAGCTGTTTTTT. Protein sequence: CASSRSGRGSSGELFF. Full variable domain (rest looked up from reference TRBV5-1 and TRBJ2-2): KAGVTQTPRYLIKTRGQQVTLSCSPISGHRSVSWYQQTPGQGLQFLFEYFSETQRNKGNFPGRFSGRQFSNSRSEMNVSTLELGDSALYLCASSRSGRGSSGELFFGEGSRLTVL.

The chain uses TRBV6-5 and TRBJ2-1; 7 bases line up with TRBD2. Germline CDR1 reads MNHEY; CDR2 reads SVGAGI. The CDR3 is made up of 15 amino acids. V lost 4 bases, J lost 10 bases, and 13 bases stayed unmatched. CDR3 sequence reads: CASSSAGRAGLEQFF. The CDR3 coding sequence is TGTGCCAGCAGTTCCGCGGGCAGAGCGGGGTTGGAGCAGTTCTTC.

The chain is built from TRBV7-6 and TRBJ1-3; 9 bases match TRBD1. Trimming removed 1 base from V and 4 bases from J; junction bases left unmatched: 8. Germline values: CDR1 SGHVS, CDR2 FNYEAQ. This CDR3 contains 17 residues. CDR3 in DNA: TGTGCCAGCAGCTTAGTCCCGCCTGGGACAGGGGGAAACACCATATATTTT. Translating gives CASSLVPPGTGGNTIYF.

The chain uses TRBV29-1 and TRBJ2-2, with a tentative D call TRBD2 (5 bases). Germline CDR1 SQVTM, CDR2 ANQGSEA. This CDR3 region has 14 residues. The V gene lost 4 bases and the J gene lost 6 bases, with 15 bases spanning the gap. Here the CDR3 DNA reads TGCAGCGTTGCGGGGATCCGAGTCCCCGGGGAGCTGTTTTTT. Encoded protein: CSVAGIRVPGELFF.

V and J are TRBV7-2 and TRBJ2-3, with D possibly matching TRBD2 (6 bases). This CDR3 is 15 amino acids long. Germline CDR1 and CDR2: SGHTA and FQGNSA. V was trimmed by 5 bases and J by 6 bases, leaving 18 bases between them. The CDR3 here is CASSRRTAGRDTQYF. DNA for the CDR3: TGTGCCAGCAGCCGTAGGACGGCGGGAAGGGATACGCAGTATTTT.

CDR3 bases: TGTGCCAGCTCACCAAACAGGCCGGGGGCAGATACGCAGTATTTT. Protein product: CASSPNRPGADTQYF. The chain recombines TRBV18 with TRBJ2-3; tentative D call: TRBD2 (6 bases). CDR1 KGHSH and CDR2 LQKENI come from the germline V gene. CDR3 length: 15 amino acids. The V end was cut by 2 bases, the J end by 4 bases, with 13 bases between. The full variable domain, in which reference TRBV18 and TRBJ2-3 provide the parts outside the CDR3, is NAGVMQNPRHLVRRRGQEARLRCSPMKGHSHVYWYRQLPEEGLKFMVYLQKENIIDESGMPKERFSAEFPKEGPSILRIQQVVRGDSAAYFCASSPNRPGADTQYFGPGTRLTVL.

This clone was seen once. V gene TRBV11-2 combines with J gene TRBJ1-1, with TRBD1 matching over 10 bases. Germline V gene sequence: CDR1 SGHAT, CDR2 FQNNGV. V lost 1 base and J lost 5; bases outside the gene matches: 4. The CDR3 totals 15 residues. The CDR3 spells CASSLARTGGTEAFF. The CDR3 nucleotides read TGTGCCAGCAGCTTAGCTAGGACAGGGGGGACTGAAGCTTTCTTT.

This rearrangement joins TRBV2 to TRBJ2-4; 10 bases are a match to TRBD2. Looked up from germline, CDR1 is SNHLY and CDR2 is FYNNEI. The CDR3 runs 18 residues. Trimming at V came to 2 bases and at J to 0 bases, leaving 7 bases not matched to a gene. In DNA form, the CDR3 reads TGTGCCAGCAGTGAAAAGCTAGCGGGGGTACTAGCCAAAAACATTCAGTACTTC. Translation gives CASSEKLAGVLAKNIQYF.

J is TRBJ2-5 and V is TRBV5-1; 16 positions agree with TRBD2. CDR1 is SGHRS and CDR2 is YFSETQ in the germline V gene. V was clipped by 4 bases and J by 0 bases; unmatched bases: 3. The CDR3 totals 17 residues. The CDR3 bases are TGCGCCAGCAGCACGGGACTAGCGGGGGGGAACCAAGAGACCCAGTACTTC. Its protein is CASSTGLAGGNQETQYF.

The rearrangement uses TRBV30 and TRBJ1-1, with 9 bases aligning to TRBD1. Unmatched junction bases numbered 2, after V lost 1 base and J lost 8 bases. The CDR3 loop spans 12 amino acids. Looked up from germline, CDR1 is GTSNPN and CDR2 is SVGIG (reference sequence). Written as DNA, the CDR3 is TGTGCCTGGAGTGACGACAGGGGGGAAGCTTTCTTT. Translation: CAWSDDRGEAFF.

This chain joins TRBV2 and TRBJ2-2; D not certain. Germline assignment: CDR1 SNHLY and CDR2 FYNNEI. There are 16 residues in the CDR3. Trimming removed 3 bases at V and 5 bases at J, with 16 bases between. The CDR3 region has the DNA TGTGCCAGCAGTGAGACCGCCATTGTTAGGACCGGGGAGCTGTTTTTT. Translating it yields CASSETAIVRTGELFF.